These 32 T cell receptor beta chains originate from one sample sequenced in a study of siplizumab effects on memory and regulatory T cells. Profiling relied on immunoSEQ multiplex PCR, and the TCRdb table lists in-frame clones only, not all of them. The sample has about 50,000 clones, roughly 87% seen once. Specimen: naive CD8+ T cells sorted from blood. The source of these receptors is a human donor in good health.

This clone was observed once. The chain's CDR3 is CASNPGADYGYTF. Here the CDR3 DNA reads TGTGCCAGTAACCCGGGGGCTGACTATGGCTACACCTTC. The chain has TRBV19 and TRBJ1-2; a weak D match, TRBD1 (6 bases). V lost 7 bases to trimming and J lost 3 bases, with 12 bases between them. The CDR3 has 13 residues. Germline-derived CDR1 and CDR2 are LNHDA and SQIVND (reference sequence).

The chain's CDR3 is CASSDWDRDNNPYYNEQFF. The CDR3 region has the DNA TGCGCCAGCAGTGACTGGGACAGGGATAACAATCCTTACTACAATGAGCAGTTCTTC. The chain combines TRBV10-1 with TRBJ2-1; 9 bases map to TRBD1. CDR1 is WNHNN and CDR2 is SYGVQD in the germline V gene (reference sequence). The CDR3 has 19 residues. Germline trimming cut 3 bases from V and 3 bases from J; bases unmatched to any gene: 15.

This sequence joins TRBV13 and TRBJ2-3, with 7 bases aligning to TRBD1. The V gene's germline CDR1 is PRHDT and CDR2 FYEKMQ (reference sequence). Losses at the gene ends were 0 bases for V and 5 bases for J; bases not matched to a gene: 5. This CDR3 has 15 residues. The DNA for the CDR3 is TGTGCCAGCAGCTTAGGGACAGGGTTGAAAGATACGCAGTATTTT. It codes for CASSLGTGLKDTQYF.

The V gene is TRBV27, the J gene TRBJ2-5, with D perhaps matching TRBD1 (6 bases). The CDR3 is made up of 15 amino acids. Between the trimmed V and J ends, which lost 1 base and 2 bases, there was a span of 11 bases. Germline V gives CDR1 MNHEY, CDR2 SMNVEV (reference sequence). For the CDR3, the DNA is TGTGCCAGCAGTTTATTCCCGGGACATCAAGAGACCCAGTACTTC. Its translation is CASSLFPGHQETQYF.

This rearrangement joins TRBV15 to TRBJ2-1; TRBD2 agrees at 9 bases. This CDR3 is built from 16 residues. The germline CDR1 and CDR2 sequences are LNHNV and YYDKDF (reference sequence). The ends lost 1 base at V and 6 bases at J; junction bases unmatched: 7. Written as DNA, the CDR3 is TGTGCCACCAGCAGAGTAAGAGGAGCGGGGGGCAATGAGCAGTTCTTC. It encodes CATSRVRGAGGNEQFF.

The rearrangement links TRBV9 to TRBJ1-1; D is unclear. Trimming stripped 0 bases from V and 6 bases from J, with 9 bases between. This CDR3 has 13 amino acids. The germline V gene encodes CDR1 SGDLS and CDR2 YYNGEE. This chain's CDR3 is CASSVDGFSEAFF. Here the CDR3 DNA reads TGTGCCAGCAGCGTAGATGGGTTTTCTGAAGCTTTCTTT.

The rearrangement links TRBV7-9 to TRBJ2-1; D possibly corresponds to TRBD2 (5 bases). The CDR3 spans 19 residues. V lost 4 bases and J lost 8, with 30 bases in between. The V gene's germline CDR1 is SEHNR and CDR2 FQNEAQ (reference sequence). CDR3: CASSSSVWGETYKGDEQFF. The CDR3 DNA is TGTGCCAGCAGCTCCTCCGTGTGGGGAGAAACCTACAAGGGCGATGAGCAGTTCTTC.

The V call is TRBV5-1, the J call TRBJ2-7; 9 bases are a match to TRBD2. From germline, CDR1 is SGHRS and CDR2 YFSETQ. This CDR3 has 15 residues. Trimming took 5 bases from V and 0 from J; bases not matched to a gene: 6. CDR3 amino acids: CASSPYSGGSYEQYF. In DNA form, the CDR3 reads TGCGCCAGCAGTCCTTATAGCGGGGGCTCCTACGAGCAGTACTTC. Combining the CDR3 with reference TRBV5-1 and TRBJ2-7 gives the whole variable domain KAGVTQTPRYLIKTRGQQVTLSCSPISGHRSVSWYQQTPGQGLQFLFEYFSETQRNKGNFPGRFSGRQFSNSRSEMNVSTLELGDSALYLCASSPYSGGSYEQYFGPGTRLTVT.

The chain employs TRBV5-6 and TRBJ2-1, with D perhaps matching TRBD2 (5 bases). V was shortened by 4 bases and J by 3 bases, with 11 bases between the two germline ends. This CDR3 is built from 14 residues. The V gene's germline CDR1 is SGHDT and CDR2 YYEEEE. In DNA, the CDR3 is TGTGCCAGCAGCCCCATGAGGGACTACAATGAGCAGTTCTTC. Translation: CASSPMRDYNEQFF.

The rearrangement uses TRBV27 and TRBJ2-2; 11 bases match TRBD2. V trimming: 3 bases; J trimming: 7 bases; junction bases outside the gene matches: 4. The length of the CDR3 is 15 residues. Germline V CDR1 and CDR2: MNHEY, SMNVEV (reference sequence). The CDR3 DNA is TGTGCCAGCAGTTTGACTAGCGGGGCGGGCGGGGAGCTGTTTTTT. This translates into CASSLTSGAGGELFF.

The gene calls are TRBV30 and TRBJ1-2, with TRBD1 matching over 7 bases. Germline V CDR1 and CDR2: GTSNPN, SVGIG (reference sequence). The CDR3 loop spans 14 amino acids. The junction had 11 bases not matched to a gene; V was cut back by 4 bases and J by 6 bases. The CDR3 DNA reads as TGTGCCTGGACCCCCGGGCAGGGGGATAATGGCTACACCTTC. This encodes CAWTPGQGDNGYTF.

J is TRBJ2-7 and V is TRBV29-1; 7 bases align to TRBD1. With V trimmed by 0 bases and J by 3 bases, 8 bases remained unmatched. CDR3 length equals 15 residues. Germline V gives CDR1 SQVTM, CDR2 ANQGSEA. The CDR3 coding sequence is TGCAGCGTTGAAGACTTAGGGGGCTCAGGCTACGAGCAGTACTTC. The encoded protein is CSVEDLGGSGYEQYF.

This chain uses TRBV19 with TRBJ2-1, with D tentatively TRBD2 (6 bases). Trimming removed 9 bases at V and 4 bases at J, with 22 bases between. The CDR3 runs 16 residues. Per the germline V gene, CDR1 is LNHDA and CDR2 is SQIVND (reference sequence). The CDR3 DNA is TGTGCCAGCGCTTATAGGGCGGGAAACACTTACAATGAGCAGTTCTTC. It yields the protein CASAYRAGNTYNEQFF.

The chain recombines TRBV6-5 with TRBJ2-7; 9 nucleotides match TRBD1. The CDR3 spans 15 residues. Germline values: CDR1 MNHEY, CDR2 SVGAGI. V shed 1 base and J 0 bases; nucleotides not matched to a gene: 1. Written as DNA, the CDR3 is TGTGCCAGCAGTTACTTACAGGGGGCCTCCTACGAGCAGTACTTC. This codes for CASSYLQGASYEQYF.

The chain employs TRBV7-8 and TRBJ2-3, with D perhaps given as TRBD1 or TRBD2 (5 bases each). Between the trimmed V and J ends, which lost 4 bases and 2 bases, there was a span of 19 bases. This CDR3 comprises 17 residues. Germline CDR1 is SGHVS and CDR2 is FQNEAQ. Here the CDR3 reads CASSSPRDPQVTDTQYF. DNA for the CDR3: TGTGCCAGCAGCTCTCCCCGGGACCCGCAGGTCACAGATACGCAGTATTTT.

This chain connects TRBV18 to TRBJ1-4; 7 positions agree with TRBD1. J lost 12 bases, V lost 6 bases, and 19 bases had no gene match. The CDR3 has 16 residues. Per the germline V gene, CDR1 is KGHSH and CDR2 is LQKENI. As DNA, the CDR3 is TGTGCCAGCTCCCACTCCTGGACAGGCGGCAATGGTCAACTGTTTTTT. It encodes CASSHSWTGGNGQLFF.

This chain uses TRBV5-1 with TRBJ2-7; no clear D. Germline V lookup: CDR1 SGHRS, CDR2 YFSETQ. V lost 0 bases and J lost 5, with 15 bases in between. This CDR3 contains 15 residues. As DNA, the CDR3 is TGCGCCAGCAGCTTGGTAGGTATGGTTTTCGACGAGCAGTACTTC. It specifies CASSLVGMVFDEQYF. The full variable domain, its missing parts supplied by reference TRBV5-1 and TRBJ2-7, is KAGVTQTPRYLIKTRGQQVTLSCSPISGHRSVSWYQQTPGQGLQFLFEYFSETQRNKGNFPGRFSGRQFSNSRSEMNVSTLELGDSALYLCASSLVGMVFDEQYFGPGTRLTVT.

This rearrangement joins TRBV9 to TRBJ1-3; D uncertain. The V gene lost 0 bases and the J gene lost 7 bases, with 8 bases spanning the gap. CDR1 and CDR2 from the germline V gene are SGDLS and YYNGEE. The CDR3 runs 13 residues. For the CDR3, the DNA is TGTGCCAGCAGCGTAGGGGTAGGGAACACCATATATTTT. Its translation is CASSVGVGNTIYF.

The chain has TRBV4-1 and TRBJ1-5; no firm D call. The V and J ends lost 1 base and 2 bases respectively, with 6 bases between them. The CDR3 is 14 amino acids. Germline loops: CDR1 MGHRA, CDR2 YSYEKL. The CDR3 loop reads CASSQVKGNQPQHF. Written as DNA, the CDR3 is TGCGCCAGCAGCCAAGTAAAGGGCAATCAGCCCCAGCATTTT.

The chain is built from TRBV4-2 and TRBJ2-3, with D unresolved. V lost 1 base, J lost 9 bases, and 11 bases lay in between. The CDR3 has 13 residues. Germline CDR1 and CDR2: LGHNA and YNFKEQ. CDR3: CASSQALSATQYF. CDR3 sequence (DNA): TGTGCCAGCAGCCAAGCTTTGTCGGCAACGCAGTATTTT.

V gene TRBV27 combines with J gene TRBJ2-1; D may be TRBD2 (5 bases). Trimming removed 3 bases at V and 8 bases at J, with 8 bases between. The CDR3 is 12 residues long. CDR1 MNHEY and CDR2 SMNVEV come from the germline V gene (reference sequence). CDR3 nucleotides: TGTGCCAGCAGTTTTAGGGAGTATGAGCAGTTCTTC. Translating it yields CASSFREYEQFF.

CDR3: CAGKQGANEQFF. In DNA form, the CDR3 reads TGTGCCGGAAAACAGGGGGCGAATGAGCAGTTCTTC. The genes are TRBV7-9 and TRBJ2-1, with TRBD1 matching over 9 bases. CDR1 is SEHNR, CDR2 FQNEAQ, per germline (reference sequence). The V gene end was trimmed by 11 bases and the J gene end by 7 bases; junction bases not matched to a gene: 6. The CDR3 loop spans 12 amino acids. The full variable domain, rest sourced from reference TRBV7-9 and TRBJ2-1, is DTGVSQNPRHKITKRGQNVTFRCDPISEHNRLYWYRQTLGQGPEFLTYFQNEAQLEKSRLLSDRFSAERPKGSFSTLEIQRTEQGDSAMYLCAGKQGANEQFFGPGTRLTVL.

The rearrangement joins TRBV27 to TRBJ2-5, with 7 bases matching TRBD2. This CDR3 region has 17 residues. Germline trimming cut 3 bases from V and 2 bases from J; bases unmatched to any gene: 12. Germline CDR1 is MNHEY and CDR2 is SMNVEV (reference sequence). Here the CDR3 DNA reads TGTGCCAGCAGTTTTAGGAGCCACGGGACTATTCAAGAGACCCAGTACTTC. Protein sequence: CASSFRSHGTIQETQYF.

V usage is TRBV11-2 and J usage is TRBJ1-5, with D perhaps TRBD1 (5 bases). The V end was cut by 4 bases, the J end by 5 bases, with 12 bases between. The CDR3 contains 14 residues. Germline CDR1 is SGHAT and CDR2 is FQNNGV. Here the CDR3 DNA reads TGTGCCAGCAGCTGGGGGGGGGATGATCAGCCCCAGCATTTT. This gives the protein CASSWGGDDQPQHF.

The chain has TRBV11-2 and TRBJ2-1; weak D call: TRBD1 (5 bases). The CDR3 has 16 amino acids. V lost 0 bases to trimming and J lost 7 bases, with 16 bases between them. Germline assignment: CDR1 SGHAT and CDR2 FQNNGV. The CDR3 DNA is TGTGCCAGCAGCTTAGAGGTGCAGGGTTTTGAGAATGAGCAGTTCTTC. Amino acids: CASSLEVQGFENEQFF.

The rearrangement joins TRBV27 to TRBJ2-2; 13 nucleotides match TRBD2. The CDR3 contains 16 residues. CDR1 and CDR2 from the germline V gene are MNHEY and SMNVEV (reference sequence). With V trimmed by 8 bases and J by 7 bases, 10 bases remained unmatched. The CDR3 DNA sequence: TGTGCCAGCGCATTAGGGGGACTAGCGGGACACGGGGAGCTGTTTTTT. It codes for CASALGGLAGHGELFF.

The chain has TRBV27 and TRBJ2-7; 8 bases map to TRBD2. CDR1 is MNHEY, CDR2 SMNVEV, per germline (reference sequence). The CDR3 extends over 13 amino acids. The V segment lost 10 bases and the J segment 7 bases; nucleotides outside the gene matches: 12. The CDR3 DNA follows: TGTGCCACCCGGGGGGGAGTTTGGGGAGAGCAGTACTTC. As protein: CATRGGVWGEQYF.

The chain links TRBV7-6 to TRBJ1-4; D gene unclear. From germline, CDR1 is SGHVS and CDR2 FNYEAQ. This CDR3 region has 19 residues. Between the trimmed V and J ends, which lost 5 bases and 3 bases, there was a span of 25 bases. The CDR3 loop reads CASSPRAQDLRGPNEKLFF. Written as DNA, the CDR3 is TGTGCCAGCAGCCCACGCGCCCAGGATTTAAGAGGGCCTAATGAAAAACTGTTTTTT. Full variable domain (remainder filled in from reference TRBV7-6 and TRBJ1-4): GAGVSQSPRYKVTKRGQDVALRCDPISGHVSLYWYRQALGQGPEFLTYFNYEAQQDKSGLPNDRFSAERPEGSISTLTIQRTEQRDSAMYRCASSPRAQDLRGPNEKLFFGSGTQLSVL.

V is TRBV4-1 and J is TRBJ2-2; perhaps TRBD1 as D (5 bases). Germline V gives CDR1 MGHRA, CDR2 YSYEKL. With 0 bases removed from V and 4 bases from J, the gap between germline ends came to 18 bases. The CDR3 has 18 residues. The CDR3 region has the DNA TGCGCCAGCAGCCAAGAAGGTGGGGCAGGAAGGGTCACCGGGGAGCTGTTTTTT. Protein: CASSQEGGAGRVTGELFF.

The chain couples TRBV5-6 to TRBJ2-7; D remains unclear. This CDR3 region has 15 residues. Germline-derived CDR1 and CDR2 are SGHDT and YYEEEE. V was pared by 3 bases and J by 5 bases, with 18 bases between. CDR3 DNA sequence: TGTGCCAGCAGCTCGATGGACGGGTTTGTGGACGAGCAGTACTTC. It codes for CASSSMDGFVDEQYF.

CDR3 sequence: CASSQARGAETQYF. CDR3 sequence (DNA): TGCGCCAGCAGCCAAGCGCGCGGGGCGGAGACCCAGTACTTC. The J gene is TRBJ2-5, the V gene TRBV4-1; D might be TRBD2 (6 bases). Germline V gives CDR1 MGHRA, CDR2 YSYEKL. Deletions cut 1 base from V and 5 bases from J, with 11 bases between. The CDR3 consists of 14 residues.

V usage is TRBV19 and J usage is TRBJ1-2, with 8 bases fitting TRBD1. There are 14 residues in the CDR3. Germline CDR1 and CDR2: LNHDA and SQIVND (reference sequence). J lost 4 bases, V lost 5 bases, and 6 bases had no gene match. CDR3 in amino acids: CASSPTGAPYGYTF. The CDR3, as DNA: TGTGCCAGTAGTCCGACAGGGGCCCCCTATGGCTACACCTTC.